The T cell receptor beta chain under discussion was sequenced for a study of blood T cell repertoires in COVID-19. In germline, CDR1 is SNHLY, CDR2 FYNNEI. With 4 bases clipped from V and 8 bases from J, the junction kept 2 bases outside the gene matches. This CDR3 has 13 amino acids. The repertoire was sequenced with immunoSEQ multiplex PCR; TCRdb's copy has only in-frame clones and lacks some. The table shows about 83,000 clones, with around nine tenths occurring only once. The sequencing input was peripheral blood. The clonotype was recovered from a woman older than 75 with active or convalescent COVID-19. The rearrangement links TRBV2 to TRBJ1-4; 9 bases map to TRBD1. In nucleotides, the CDR3 is TGTGCCAGCAGTGTGACAGGGGGGGAAAAACTGTTTTTT. It specifies CASSVTGGEKLFF.